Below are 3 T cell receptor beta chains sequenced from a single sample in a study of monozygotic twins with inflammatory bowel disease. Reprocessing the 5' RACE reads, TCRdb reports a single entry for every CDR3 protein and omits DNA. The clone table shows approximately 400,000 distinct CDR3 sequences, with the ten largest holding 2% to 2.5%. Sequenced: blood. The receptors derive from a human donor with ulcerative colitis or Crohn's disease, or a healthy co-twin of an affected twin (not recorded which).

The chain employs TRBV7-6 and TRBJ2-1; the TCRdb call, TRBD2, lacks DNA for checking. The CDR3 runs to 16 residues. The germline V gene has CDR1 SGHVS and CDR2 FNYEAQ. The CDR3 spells CASSPSGSGGAVEQFF.

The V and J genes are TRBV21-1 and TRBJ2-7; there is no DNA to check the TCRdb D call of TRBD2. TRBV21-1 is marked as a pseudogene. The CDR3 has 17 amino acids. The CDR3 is CASSGREGDRESYEQYF.

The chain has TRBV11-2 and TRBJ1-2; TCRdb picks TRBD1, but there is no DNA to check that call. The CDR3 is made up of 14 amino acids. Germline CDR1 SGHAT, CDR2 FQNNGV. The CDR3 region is CASASGRGNYGYTF. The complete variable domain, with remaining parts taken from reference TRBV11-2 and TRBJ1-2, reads EAGVAQSPRYKIIEKRQSVAFWCNPISGHATLYWYQQILGQGPKLLIQFQNNGVVDDSQLPKDRFSAERLKGVDSTLKIQPAKLEDSAVYLCASASGRGNYGYTFGSGTRLTVV.